The 28 T cell receptor beta chains below were found in one sample sequenced in a study of T cells after yellow fever vaccination. MiXCR was run by TCRdb on the 5' RACE reads, yielding one entry per CDR3 protein. The table records some 600,000 distinct CDR3 sequences, about a sixth of them present only once. The input for sequencing was PBMCs, taken about 5 days after the first yellow fever vaccination. These receptors were collected from a man aged 18 to 29 who received the YFV17D yellow fever vaccine.

J is TRBJ2-3 and V is TRBV7-3; D gene unclear. CDR1 is SGHTA and CDR2 is FQGTGA in the germline V gene. CDR3 size: 17 residues. The V and J ends lost 2 bases and 9 bases respectively, with 24 bases between them. The CDR3 sequence is CASSLSGWARQGQTQYF. In DNA, the CDR3 is TGTGCCAGCAGCTTATCCGGATGGGCTCGCCAAGGGCAAACGCAGTATTTT. Full variable domain (rest looked up from reference TRBV7-3 and TRBJ2-3): GAGVSQTPSNKVTEKGKYVELRCDPISGHTALYWYRQSLGQGPEFLIYFQGTGAADDSGLPNDRFFAVRPEGSVSTLKIQRTERGDSAVYLCASSLSGWARQGQTQYFGPGTRLTVL.

The J gene is TRBJ2-5, the V gene TRBV9; 7 nucleotides align to TRBD1. Germline V CDR1 and CDR2: SGDLS, YYNGEE. The ends lost 2 bases at V and 2 bases at J; junction bases unmatched: 0. This CDR3 has 13 residues. The CDR3 is CASSVGQQETQYF. DNA for the CDR3: TGTGCCAGCAGCGTGGGACAGCAAGAGACCCAGTACTTC.

This chain links TRBV5-1 with TRBJ1-1, with D possibly matching TRBD1 (5 bases). Trimming cost V 4 bases and J 4 bases, with 11 bases left between them. The germline V gene has CDR1 SGHRS and CDR2 YFSETQ. The CDR3 runs 13 residues. CDR3 amino acids: CASSLRGFTEAFF. CDR3 bases: TGCGCCAGCAGCCTCCGGGGGTTCACTGAAGCTTTCTTT.

The chain carries TRBV7-8 and TRBJ2-1; perhaps D is TRBD1 or TRBD2 (6 bases each). Germline V lookup: CDR1 SGHVS, CDR2 FQNEAQ. This CDR3 is 13 amino acids long. V was clipped by 8 bases and J by 0 bases, with 8 bases between them. The CDR3 DNA follows: TGTGCCAGCGAGGGGGGCTCCTACAATGAGCAGTTCTTC. As protein: CASEGGSYNEQFF.

The chain carries TRBV9 and TRBJ2-2; D is ambiguous. The V gene lost 3 bases and the J gene lost 5 bases, with 8 bases spanning the gap. CDR1 SGDLS and CDR2 YYNGEE come from the germline V gene. The CDR3 is 13 amino acids. CDR3 sequence reads: CASSGHKTGELFF. In nucleotides, the CDR3 is TGTGCCAGCAGCGGACATAAGACCGGGGAGCTGTTTTTT.

This clonotype has only a few counts. The chain has TRBV10-1 and TRBJ2-3, with 8 bases that match TRBD2. This CDR3 spans 15 amino acids. V trimming: 4 bases; J trimming: 3 bases; junction bases outside the gene matches: 6. The germline V gene encodes CDR1 WNHNN and CDR2 SYGVQD (reference sequence). The CDR3 is CASSGTAGGTDTQYF. For the CDR3, the DNA is TGCGCCAGCAGTGGAACGGCGGGGGGAACAGATACGCAGTATTTT.

This clonotype was picked up many times. The J gene is TRBJ1-2, the V gene TRBV6-5, with D possibly matching TRBD1 (6 bases). This CDR3 spans 15 amino acids. Germline loops: CDR1 MNHEY, CDR2 SVGAGI. Trimming removed 2 bases from V and 4 bases from J, with 14 bases in between. The CDR3 DNA follows: TGTGCCAGCAGTTACGGTATGGGGGCCAGCTATGGCTACACCTTC. It specifies CASSYGMGASYGYTF.

V gene TRBV25-1 combines with J gene TRBJ2-7, with TRBD1 matching 12 bases. The CDR3 spans 15 residues. V lost 5 bases and J lost 5; bases outside the gene matches: 7. Germline lookup yields CDR1 MGHDK and CDR2 SYGVNS. CDR3 DNA sequence: TGTGCCAGCAGTTTTGGGACAGGGGGCTTCCACGAGCAGTACTTC. As protein: CASSFGTGGFHEQYF.

In nucleotides, the CDR3 is TGTGCCAGCAGCCCCGGGTCATTAGAAGGGAACATTCAGTACTTC. It translates to CASSPGSLEGNIQYF. This chain uses TRBV9 with TRBJ2-4; no definite D call. The CDR3 contains 15 residues. Deletions cut 4 bases from V and 7 bases from J, with 18 bases between. Germline loops: CDR1 SGDLS, CDR2 YYNGEE.

This clonotype was detected only a few times. The rearrangement joins TRBV7-6 to TRBJ2-3, with no clear D. The V and J ends lost 1 base and 6 bases respectively, with 5 bases between them. Germline lookup yields CDR1 SGHVS and CDR2 FNYEAQ. This CDR3 is built from 12 residues. This chain's CDR3 is CASSLGMDTQYF. The CDR3 DNA reads as TGTGCCAGCAGCTTAGGAATGGATACGCAGTATTTT.

This clonotype was seen a handful of times. The chain employs TRBV11-2 and TRBJ2-7; the D gene is possibly TRBD2 (6 bases). The CDR3 loop spans 15 amino acids. Germline V gene lookup returns CDR1 SGHAT and CDR2 FQNNGV. The V and J ends lost 2 bases and 2 bases respectively, with 13 bases between them. The CDR3 DNA reads as TGTGCCAGCAGCTTATCGCGGGGATCGACCTACGAGCAGTACGTC. This translates into CASSLSRGSTYEQYV.

This clonotype was seen only a few times. The V call is TRBV29-1, the J call TRBJ2-3, with D tentatively TRBD1 or TRBD2 (5 bases each). Per the germline V gene, CDR1 is SQVTM and CDR2 is ANQGSEA. The CDR3 runs 14 residues. The V end was cut by 7 bases, the J end by 0 bases, with 14 bases between. CDR3 coding DNA: TGCAGCGCCCGGACACGGGGTAGCACAGATACGCAGTATTTT. Encoded protein: CSARTRGSTDTQYF.

There are a few counts of this clonotype. The chain uses TRBV20-1 and TRBJ2-1; D is perhaps TRBD1 (6 bases). V dropped 6 bases and J dropped 0 bases, with 15 bases sitting between them. The CDR3 is 15 amino acids. The germline CDR1 and CDR2 sequences are DFQATT and SNEGSKA (reference sequence). DNA of the CDR3: TGCAGTGCCACGAGGGGGAGTCGCTCCTACAATGAGCAGTTCTTC. Protein: CSATRGSRSYNEQFF.

CDR3 nucleotides: TGTGCCAGCAGTTCCGTGACAGGGTCTAACTATGGCTACACCTTC. Its protein is CASSSVTGSNYGYTF. The V gene is TRBV5-5, the J gene TRBJ1-2; 7 nucleotides line up with TRBD1. Germline lookup yields CDR1 SGHKS and CDR2 YYEKEE (reference sequence). CDR3 length equals 15 residues. The junction had 7 bases not matched to a gene; V was cut back by 5 bases and J by 0 bases. Combining the CDR3 with reference TRBV5-5 and TRBJ1-2 gives the whole variable domain DAGVTQSPTHLIKTRGQQVTLRCSPISGHKSVSWYQQVLGQGPQFIFQYYEKEERGRGNFPDRFSARQFPNYSSELNVNALLLGDSALYLCASSSVTGSNYGYTFGSGTRLTVV.

The chain recombines TRBV21-1 with TRBJ2-1; TRBD1 was called by the table and not checked on the DNA. TRBV21-1 is labeled a pseudogene. CDR3 length: 13 amino acids. CDR3 sequence reads: CASSKDSYNEQFF. The DNA of the CDR3 is TGTGCCAGCAGCAAGGACAGCTACAATGAGCAGTTCTTC.

This clonotype appeared a few times. The chain has TRBV7-6 and TRBJ1-6; 7 bases align to TRBD1. V lost 7 bases to trimming and J lost 8 bases; unmatched junction nucleotides: 14. Germline V lookup: CDR1 SGHVS, CDR2 FNYEAQ. The CDR3 is made up of 16 amino acids. The CDR3 coding sequence is TGTGCCAGCACCGCCGGATCGGCAGGGGGTTATTCACCCCTCCACTTT. Protein: CASTAGSAGGYSPLHF. The full variable domain, its missing parts supplied by reference TRBV7-6 and TRBJ1-6, is GAGVSQSPRYKVTKRGQDVALRCDPISGHVSLYWYRQALGQGPEFLTYFNYEAQQDKSGLPNDRFSAERPEGSISTLTIQRTEQRDSAMYRCASTAGSAGGYSPLHFGNGTRLTVT.

In this sample, this clonotype turned up a few times. This chain uses TRBV10-3 with TRBJ2-1; no clear D. Trimming cost V 7 bases and J 7 bases, with 17 bases left between them. Per germline, CDR1 ENHRY and CDR2 SYGVKD. This CDR3 comprises 14 residues. Written as DNA, the CDR3 is TGTGCCATCATCGCGGAATTGGGTAAGAATGAGCAGTTCTTC. It encodes CAIIAELGKNEQFF.

The chain couples TRBV7-9 to TRBJ2-5, with D perhaps matching TRBD1 (8 bases). The CDR3 sequence is 15 residues long. Trimming shortened V by 3 bases and J by 3 bases, and 14 bases separated the two germline ends. Germline values: CDR1 SEHNR, CDR2 FQNEAQ (reference sequence). CDR3 bases: TGTGCCAGCAGCTTCACAACAGGGGGGGAAGAGACCCAGTACTTC. Protein sequence: CASSFTTGGEETQYF.

Many counts were recorded for this clonotype. The genes are TRBV7-3 and TRBJ2-7, with TRBD2 matching over 11 bases. Germline assignment: CDR1 SGHTA and CDR2 FQGTGA. The junction had 8 bases not matched to a gene; V was cut back by 4 bases and J by 0 bases. The CDR3 sequence is 17 residues long. The DNA of the CDR3 is TGTGCCAGCAGCTCCCGACTAGCGGGGCGAAGCTCCTACGAGCAGTACTTC. Amino acid sequence: CASSSRLAGRSSYEQYF. Together with reference TRBV7-3 and TRBJ2-7, the CDR3 gives the full variable domain: GAGVSQTPSNKVTEKGKYVELRCDPISGHTALYWYRQSLGQGPEFLIYFQGTGAADDSGLPNDRFFAVRPEGSVSTLKIQRTERGDSAVYLCASSSRLAGRSSYEQYFGPGTRLTVT.

This clonotype was found a few times. The CDR3: CASSPGLGTGETQYF. The CDR3 region has the DNA TGTGCCAGCAGTCCGGGACTAGGAACCGGAGAGACCCAGTACTTC. The chain carries TRBV6-1 and TRBJ2-5, with 8 bases that match TRBD2. V trimming: 5 bases; J trimming: 4 bases; junction bases outside the gene matches: 9. CDR3 length: 15 residues. Germline V lookup: CDR1 MNHNS, CDR2 SASEGT.

This rearrangement joins TRBV5-1 to TRBJ2-6, with TRBD2 as a possible D gene (5 bases). The V end lost 4 bases, the J end lost 2 bases, and 10 bases lay between the germline ends. In germline, CDR1 is SGHRS, CDR2 YFSETQ. The CDR3 sequence is 15 residues long. The CDR3: CASSPGLTGANVLTF. The CDR3 coding sequence is TGCGCCAGCAGCCCCGGACTGACTGGGGCCAACGTCCTGACTTTC.

In its sample, this clonotype was seen a few times. The V and J genes are TRBV27 and TRBJ2-1; D is uncertain. Germline loops: CDR1 MNHEY, CDR2 SMNVEV (reference sequence). CDR3 length: 16 amino acids. V lost 0 bases and J lost 0, with 9 bases in between. The CDR3 reads CASSLSGRSSYNEQFF. The DNA of the CDR3 is TGTGCCAGCAGTTTATCGGGCAGGAGCTCCTACAATGAGCAGTTCTTC.

Only a few counts were recorded for this clonotype. This chain joins TRBV20-1 and TRBJ2-7, with TRBD2 as a possible D gene (5 bases). This CDR3 is built from 11 residues. Germline assignment: CDR1 DFQATT and CDR2 SNEGSKA (reference sequence). Trimming removed 4 bases at V and 7 bases at J, with 11 bases between. The CDR3 sequence: CSAISRGEQYV. DNA of the CDR3: TGCAGTGCTATATCCCGCGGGGAGCAGTACGTC.

This clonotype has only a few counts. The chain employs TRBV6-1 and TRBJ2-2; 14 bases fit TRBD2. The CDR3 is 16 amino acids. Germline assignment: CDR1 MNHNS and CDR2 SASEGT. The junction had 3 bases not matched to a gene; V was cut back by 3 bases and J by 6 bases. Written as DNA, the CDR3 is TGTGCCAGCAGTGACCCGGGACTAGCGGGGGCCGGGGAGCTGTTTTTT. It specifies CASSDPGLAGAGELFF.

This clonotype occurred many times. The chain recombines TRBV24-1 with TRBJ1-1; maybe TRBD1 (5 bases). The germline V gene encodes CDR1 KGHDR and CDR2 SFDVKD. This CDR3 spans 13 amino acids. V lost 7 bases and J 5 bases, leaving 13 bases between the germline ends. CDR3 nucleotides: TGTGCCACCAGCCAGGGTGAAGTGACTGAAGCTTTCTTT. The encoded protein is CATSQGEVTEAFF.

The chain links TRBV5-1 to TRBJ2-3; a possible D gene is TRBD2 (7 bases). Trimming pared 4 bases from V and 4 bases from J, leaving 19 bases between. Looked up from germline, CDR1 is SGHRS and CDR2 is YFSETQ. The CDR3 loop spans 16 amino acids. For the CDR3, the DNA is TGCGCCAGCAGCCTTCGATCGGGGGGCAGGGCAGATACGCAGTATTTT. It codes for CASSLRSGGRADTQYF.

The chain carries TRBV6-1 and TRBJ2-3; 8 bases align to TRBD2. Germline V CDR1 and CDR2: MNHNS, SASEGT. The V and J ends lost 4 bases and 3 bases, in that order; junction bases with no gene match: 6. The CDR3 is 15 amino acids. Written as DNA, the CDR3 is TGTGCCAGCAGTGTGATAGCGGGGAAAACAGATACGCAGTATTTT. Its translation: CASSVIAGKTDTQYF.

Only a few counts were recorded for this clonotype. The rearrangement uses TRBV5-1 and TRBJ2-3; 10 bases are shared with TRBD1. Trimming removed 3 bases from V and 5 bases from J; junction bases left unmatched: 3. CDR1 is SGHRS, CDR2 YFSETQ, per germline. The CDR3 sequence is 14 residues long. The CDR3 spells CASSWTGGEDTQYF. The DNA for the CDR3 is TGCGCCAGCAGCTGGACAGGGGGGGAAGATACGCAGTATTTT. Filled out from reference TRBV5-1 and TRBJ2-3, the complete variable domain reads KAGVTQTPRYLIKTRGQQVTLSCSPISGHRSVSWYQQTPGQGLQFLFEYFSETQRNKGNFPGRFSGRQFSNSRSEMNVSTLELGDSALYLCASSWTGGEDTQYFGPGTRLTVL.